These T cell receptor beta chains were read from a single sample in a study of T cell responses to AZD1222 COVID-19 vaccine. This table comes from immunoSEQ multiplex PCR, and its TCRdb copy is limited to in-frame clones, with some not included. The sample includes roughly 150,000 clones, roughly 90% of them seen just once. Sequenced here: peripheral blood, sampled on day 0 of AZD1222 vaccination. Source of these receptors: an adult in good health. Each CDR3 is given with its conserved first and last residue. Each record gives: J gene, V gene, clone size, D gene, CDR3 protein, CDR3 DNA. The D gene is left open where the match is weak. Clone sizes are given selectively: once, few, many, or a class where the clone is expanded.

TRBJ1-2 | TRBV5-5 | - | TRBD1 | CASSFRDREIRSYGYTF | TGTGCCAGCAGCTTTAGGGACAGGGAAATAAGGAGCTATGGCTACACCTTC
TRBJ2-7 | TRBV5-6 | - | - | CASSSVLSSYEQYF | TGTGCCAGCAGCTCAGTACTGAGCTCCTACGAGCAGTACTTC
TRBJ1-4 | TRBV7-9 | - | - | CASSPQSTNEKLFF | TGTGCCAGCAGCCCACAGTCAACTAATGAAAAACTGTTTTTT
TRBJ2-1 | TRBV19 | - | - | CASSIEGGRLDEQFF | TGTGCCAGTAGTATCGAGGGGGGGCGGTTGGATGAGCAGTTCTTC
TRBJ1-1 | TRBV19 | - | - | CASSYQAHNTEAFF | TGTGCCAGTAGTTACCAGGCCCATAACACTGAAGCTTTCTTT
TRBJ2-5 | TRBV3-1/TRBV3-2 | - | - | CASSPSEVVQETQYF | TGTGCCAGCAGCCCGTCCGAAGTTGTCCAAGAGACCCAGTACTTC
TRBJ1-4 | TRBV6-5 | - | - | CASSYGLRVSEKLFF | TGTGCCAGCAGTTACGGGCTGAGGGTTTCGGAAAAACTGTTTTTT
TRBJ2-1 | TRBV10-3 | - | TRBD1 | CAISSGQGIYNEQFF | TGTGCCATCAGTTCCGGACAGGGAATTTACAATGAGCAGTTCTTC
TRBJ1-2 | TRBV27 | - | - | CASSLSRGGYTF | TGTGCCAGCAGTTTATCCCGCGGTGGCTACACCTTC
TRBJ1-1 | TRBV12-3/TRBV12-4 | - | - | CASSFSGLGEAFF | TGTGCCAGCAGTTTCTCTGGGTTGGGTGAAGCTTTCTTT
TRBJ1-1 | TRBV6-6 | once | - | CASSYLDTPNTEAFF | TGTGCCAGCAGTTACTTGGACACCCCGAACACTGAAGCTTTCTTT
TRBJ1-4 | TRBV11-2 | - | - | CASSPTGGVGEKLFF | TGTGCCAGCAGCCCCACGGGGGGAGTTGGTGAAAAACTGTTTTTT
TRBJ2-7 | TRBV7-9 | - | - | CASSLGATIINDEQYF | TGTGCCAGCAGCTTAGGGGCAACTATTATCAACGACGAGCAGTACTTC
TRBJ2-1 | TRBV6-5 | - | TRBD1 | CASPVDRGQYNEQFF | TGTGCCAGCCCCGTCGACAGGGGGCAGTACAATGAGCAGTTCTTC
TRBJ2-7 | TRBV4-2 | - | - | CASREAGTAGQGEQYF | TGTGCCAGCAGGGAAGCCGGGACAGCGGGCCAGGGCGAGCAGTACTTC
TRBJ1-2 | TRBV2 | - | - | CASSRQENGYTF | TGTGCCAGCAGTAGACAGGAGAATGGCTACACCTTC
TRBJ2-1 | TRBV2 | - | - | CASSDQGEVSEQFF | TGTGCCAGCAGTGACCAGGGGGAGGTGAGTGAGCAGTTCTTC
TRBJ1-4 | TRBV10-2 | - | TRBD1 | CASSEKGQGGEKLFF | TGCGCCAGCAGTGAGAAGGGACAGGGTGGTGAAAAACTGTTTTTT
TRBJ1-5 | TRBV2 | few | TRBD1 | CASSGNPTGINQPQHF | TGTGCCAGCAGTGGCAACCCGACAGGGATCAATCAGCCCCAGCATTTT
TRBJ2-6 | TRBV14 | - | - | CASSQYRGFSGANVLTF | TGTGCCAGCAGCCAATATAGGGGCTTCTCTGGGGCCAACGTCCTGACTTTC
TRBJ2-7 | TRBV7-6 | - | - | CASSPGQPYEQYF | TGTGCCAGCAGTCCGGGACAACCTTACGAGCAGTACTTC
TRBJ2-3 | TRBV4-2 | - | TRBD1 | CASSLGTGTDTQYF | TGTGCCAGCAGCCTAGGGACAGGGACAGATACGCAGTATTTT